The 16 T cell receptor beta chains presented below share a single source sample, sequenced in a study of T cells in Graves' hyperthyroidism and ophthalmopathy. Researchers amplified the TCR beta CDR3 regions from RNA transcripts. TCR CDR3 regions were first amplified by RT-PCR with HTBI primers. From the multiplex PCR reads, TCRdb called clonotypes with MiXCR, one entry per CDR3 protein. The sample carries approximately 590,000 distinct CDR3 sequences, more than 45% recorded once. Sequencing input: peripheral blood or thyroid tissue (not recorded which). The receptors shown here come from a woman aged 18-29 years with Graves' hyperthyroidism.

The J gene is TRBJ1-1, the V gene TRBV11-1, with no clear D. V was trimmed by 6 bases and J by 0 bases, leaving 11 bases between them. The CDR3 loop spans 14 amino acids. Germline values: CDR1 SGHAT, CDR2 FQDESV (reference sequence). CDR3 nucleotides: TGTGCCAGCAGTCGAGACCCGGTGAACACTGAAGCTTTCTTT. Translation: CASSRDPVNTEAFF. Based on the CDR3 plus reference TRBV11-1 and TRBJ1-1, the full variable domain is EAEVAQSPRYKITEKSQAVAFWCDPISGHATLYWYRQILGQGPELLVQFQDESVVDDSQLPKDRFSAERLKGVDSTLKIQPAELGDSAMYLCASSRDPVNTEAFFGQGTRLTVV.

This clonotype has a single count. The J gene is TRBJ2-6, the V gene TRBV29-1, with TRBD1 matching 7 bases. CDR3 length: 14 amino acids. Germline CDR1 reads SQVTM; CDR2 reads ANQGSEA. V gave up 7 bases and J gave up 4 bases; unmatched junction bases: 7. CDR3 DNA sequence: TGCAGCGCTAGACAGGGACCAGGGGCCAACGTCCTGACTTTC. Translated, it gives CSARQGPGANVLTF.

This rearrangement joins TRBV20-1 to TRBJ1-5; a possible D gene is TRBD1 (6 bases). Germline assignment: CDR1 DFQATT and CDR2 SNEGSKA (reference sequence). This CDR3 spans 13 amino acids. V shed 0 bases and J shed 5 bases, with 8 bases lying between them. CDR3 region: CSARDGGHQPQHF. For the CDR3, the DNA is TGCAGTGCTAGAGATGGGGGCCATCAGCCCCAGCATTTT.

The V gene is TRBV12-3 or TRBV12-4, the J gene TRBJ2-7; 8 nucleotides line up with TRBD2. After removal of 4 bases from V and 5 bases from J, the junction contained 13 bases not matched to a gene. This CDR3 contains 16 residues. The CDR3: CASSSGPAGVSDEQYF. In nucleotides, the CDR3 is TGTGCCAGCAGTTCGGGGCCAGCGGGAGTATCCGACGAGCAGTACTTC.

This clonotype was seen many times. V is TRBV7-6 and J is TRBJ2-7, with 7 bases fitting TRBD1. This CDR3 spans 14 amino acids. The ends lost 1 base at V and 7 bases at J; junction bases unmatched: 7. The germline V gene encodes CDR1 SGHVS and CDR2 FNYEAQ. The CDR3 here is CASSLGTGAREQYF. As DNA, the CDR3 is TGTGCCAGCAGCTTAGGGACAGGCGCCCGGGAGCAGTACTTC.

The rearrangement uses TRBV7-9 and TRBJ1-5; no reliable D call. This CDR3 contains 13 residues. Per germline, CDR1 SEHNR and CDR2 FQNEAQ (reference sequence). Deletions cut 0 bases from V and 7 bases from J, with 7 bases between. Here the CDR3 reads CASSLAAAQPQHF. CDR3 DNA: TGTGCCAGCAGCTTAGCAGCGGCCCAGCCCCAGCATTTT.

The rearrangement joins TRBV25-1 to TRBJ1-6, with 7 bases lining up with TRBD1. V dropped 1 base and J dropped 10; count of bases not matched to a gene: 7. Germline V lookup: CDR1 MGHDK, CDR2 SYGVNS. CDR3 size: 15 residues. The CDR3: CASSELPGGKSPLHF. CDR3 nucleotides: TGTGCCAGCAGTGAATTGCCAGGGGGTAAATCACCCCTCCACTTT.

The chain carries TRBV29-1 and TRBJ2-7; 13 bases fit TRBD2. The germline V gene has CDR1 SQVTM and CDR2 ANQGSEA. The trim removed 4 bases at V and 6 bases at J, leaving 9 bases unmatched. The CDR3 is 15 residues long. CDR3 in amino acids: CSVAREGLAGLEQYF. The CDR3 DNA is TGCAGCGTTGCGCGAGAGGGACTAGCGGGACTCGAGCAGTACTTC.

Comments on this clonotype: This could be a read error, since a much larger clone is one nucleotide away. V usage is TRBV11-2 and J usage is TRBJ2-7; D unresolved. This CDR3 has 14 amino acids. The germline V gene has CDR1 SGHAT and CDR2 FQNNGV. With 5 bases removed from V and 3 bases from J, the gap between germline ends came to 14 bases. CDR3 sequence reads: CASSPTQAFYEQYF. DNA for the CDR3: TGTGCCAGCAGCCCCACGCAAGCCTTCTACGAGCAGTACTTC.

This clonotype appeared many times. The chain couples TRBV29-1 to TRBJ2-5; unclear D gene. The CDR3 loop spans 13 amino acids. V was clipped by 6 bases and J by 2 bases, with 13 bases between them. Germline V lookup: CDR1 SQVTM, CDR2 ANQGSEA. In nucleotides, the CDR3 is TGCAGCGTCGAACTTTTGAGTCAAGAGACCCAGTACTTC. It yields the protein CSVELLSQETQYF.

This clonotype was recorded at least ten times. V is TRBV10-3 and J is TRBJ1-5; D gene unclear. The germline CDR1 and CDR2 sequences are ENHRY and SYGVKD. Deletions cut 4 bases from V and 3 bases from J, with 10 bases between. The CDR3 spans 14 residues. CDR3 residues: CAISGEIANQPQHF. The CDR3 nucleotides are TGTGCCATCAGTGGGGAGATCGCCAATCAGCCCCAGCATTTT.

In this sample, this clonotype turned up many times. The chain links TRBV29-1 to TRBJ1-5; tentative D call: TRBD1 (6 bases). Germline lookup yields CDR1 SQVTM and CDR2 ANQGSEA. V lost 6 bases, J lost 5 bases, and 14 bases lay in between. The CDR3 has 13 amino acids. The CDR3 spells CSVTGIGDQPQHF. The CDR3 DNA reads as TGCAGCGTCACAGGGATTGGAGATCAGCCCCAGCATTTT.

J is TRBJ2-5 and V is TRBV7-2, with 9 nucleotides matching TRBD1. The CDR3 runs 15 residues. Germline V gives CDR1 SGHTA, CDR2 FQGNSA. With 3 bases clipped from V and 3 bases from J, the junction kept 5 bases outside the gene matches. Written as DNA, the CDR3 is TGTGCCAGCAGCTTCATCGGGGACAGGGAAGAGACCCAGTACTTC. Amino acids: CASSFIGDREETQYF.

This clonotype was found a few times. The V and J genes are TRBV7-9 and TRBJ1-1; D is uncertain. V was pared by 5 bases and J by 4 bases, with 14 bases between. The germline V gene has CDR1 SEHNR and CDR2 FQNEAQ (reference sequence). This CDR3 contains 14 residues. This chain's CDR3 is CASSQETPVTEAFF. CDR3 coding DNA: TGTGCCAGCAGCCAAGAGACACCTGTCACTGAAGCTTTCTTT. The whole variable domain, remainder taken from reference TRBV7-9 and TRBJ1-1, is DTGVSQNPRHKITKRGQNVTFRCDPISEHNRLYWYRQTLGQGPEFLTYFQNEAQLEKSRLLSDRFSAERPKGSFSTLEIQRTEQGDSAMYLCASSQETPVTEAFFGQGTRLTVV.

The V gene is TRBV2, the J gene TRBJ2-7; D is unclear. Between the trimmed V and J ends, which lost 5 bases and 2 bases, there was a span of 10 bases. Germline CDR1 is SNHLY and CDR2 is FYNNEI. There are 13 residues in the CDR3. As DNA, the CDR3 is TGTGCCAGCAGTCGGACGATCACCTACGAGCAGTACTTC. This gives the protein CASSRTITYEQYF. The full variable domain, in which reference TRBV2 and TRBJ2-7 provide the parts outside the CDR3, is EPEVTQTPSHQVTQMGQEVILRCVPISNHLYFYWYRQILGQKVEFLVSFYNNEISEKSEIFDDQFSVERPDGSNFTLKIRSTKLEDSAMYFCASSRTITYEQYFGPGTRLTVT.

This clonotype was counted many times. V is TRBV28 and J is TRBJ2-7, with 7 nucleotides matching TRBD1. Germline CDR1 is MDHEN and CDR2 is SYDVKM. CDR3 length equals 13 residues. Unmatched junction bases numbered 11, after V lost 4 bases and J lost 11 bases. In DNA, the CDR3 is TGTGCCAGCAGTTATCCGACAGGGTTCGAAAAGTACTTC. Amino acids: CASSYPTGFEKYF.